The 13 T cell receptor beta chains given below trace back to one sample, sequenced in a study of cytomegalovirus exposure and HLA in healthy donors. Measured with immunoSEQ multiplex PCR; TCRdb has only the in-frame clones, and not every one. The profile shows 100,000 to 150,000 clones, under 90% of them singletons. The sequenced sample was PBMCs. The origin of the receptors is a woman aged 18-29 years in good health and CMV-seronegative.

The chain joins TRBV4-1 to TRBJ2-1; D unclear. The CDR3 consists of 13 residues. V was shortened by 1 base and J by 4 bases, with 5 bases between the two germline ends. Germline V gene sequence: CDR1 MGHRA, CDR2 YSYEKL. The chain's CDR3 is CASSQVEYNEQFF. The CDR3 nucleotides read TGCGCCAGCAGCCAAGTAGAATACAATGAGCAGTTCTTC.

This clone was recorded once. The CDR3 is CTSSQVRGLSSYEQYF. The CDR3 region has the DNA TGCACCAGCAGCCAAGTTAGAGGACTATCGTCCTACGAGCAGTACTTC. The chain couples TRBV1 to TRBJ2-7; whether TRBD2, the table's D call, matches the DNA was not checked. TRBV1 is listed as a pseudogene. CDR3 length: 16 amino acids.

This sequence joins TRBV6-5 and TRBJ2-1, with 10 positions matching TRBD2. The CDR3 is 15 amino acids. Losses at the gene ends were 0 bases for V and 7 bases for J; bases not matched to a gene: 3. Germline CDR1 and CDR2: MNHEY and SVGAGI. CDR3 nucleotide sequence: TGTGCCAGCAGTTACTCGGCTAGCGGGAGAAATGAGCAGTTCTTC. Its protein is CASSYSASGRNEQFF.

The chain links TRBV28 to TRBJ2-2; D gene ambiguous. V was cut by 4 bases and J by 3 bases, with 3 bases left in between. The CDR3 spans 12 residues. Germline V gene sequence: CDR1 MDHEN, CDR2 SYDVKM. CDR3 amino acids: CASSSYTGELFF. CDR3 coding DNA: TGTGCCAGCAGTTCCTACACCGGGGAGCTGTTTTTT.

CDR3 amino acids: CSAEAGGPSEQFF. CDR3 in DNA: TGCAGCGCGGAGGCGGGAGGGCCTAGTGAGCAGTTCTTC. The V gene is TRBV29-1, the J gene TRBJ2-1; 9 nucleotides align to TRBD2. Per the germline V gene, CDR1 is SQVTM and CDR2 is ANQGSEA. The CDR3 is 13 residues long. J gave up 9 bases and V 7 bases, and 10 bases lay outside the gene matches.

This rearrangement joins TRBV29-1 to TRBJ2-3, with 12 positions matching TRBD2. Trimming cost V 0 bases and J 8 bases; bases outside gene matches: 9. The CDR3 extends over 16 amino acids. Germline-derived CDR1 and CDR2 are SQVTM and ANQGSEA. CDR3 nucleotides: TGCAGCGTTGAAGACCTAGCGGGAGGGCCTTGGGGTACGCAGTATTTT. Its protein product is CSVEDLAGGPWGTQYF.

The chain recombines TRBV5-1 with TRBJ1-2, with D possibly being TRBD1 (5 bases). The CDR3 runs to 14 residues. V dropped 7 bases and J dropped 7 bases, with 20 bases sitting between them. CDR1 and CDR2 (germline): SGHRS, YFSETQ. This chain's CDR3 is CASGLNGGERGYTF. As DNA, the CDR3 is TGCGCCAGCGGCCTAAATGGGGGGGAACGTGGCTACACCTTC. Full variable domain (rest looked up from reference TRBV5-1 and TRBJ1-2): KAGVTQTPRYLIKTRGQQVTLSCSPISGHRSVSWYQQTPGQGLQFLFEYFSETQRNKGNFPGRFSGRQFSNSRSEMNVSTLELGDSALYLCASGLNGGERGYTFGSGTRLTVV.

The genes are TRBV5-1 and TRBJ2-3; D is possibly TRBD2 (5 bases). The CDR3 totals 15 residues. Trimming cost V 0 bases and J 4 bases, with 12 bases left between them. Germline V gives CDR1 SGHRS, CDR2 YFSETQ. CDR3 residues: CASSLAAGLSDTQYF. The CDR3 nucleotides read TGCGCCAGCAGCTTGGCGGCGGGTTTATCAGATACGCAGTATTTT.

This clone was seen more than once but under ten times. The V and J genes are TRBV9 and TRBJ2-2; 14 bases fit TRBD2. Germline CDR1 and CDR2: SGDLS and YYNGEE. The CDR3 sequence is 17 residues long. The V segment lost 3 bases and the J segment 7 bases; nucleotides outside the gene matches: 8. This CDR3 reads CASSARLAGGPGGELFF. The CDR3 nucleotides are TGTGCCAGCAGCGCCAGACTAGCGGGAGGGCCTGGCGGGGAGCTGTTTTTT.

The chain couples TRBV5-6 to TRBJ1-5; 7 bases align to TRBD1. Germline CDR1 reads SGHDT; CDR2 reads YYEEEE. The V segment lost 0 bases and the J segment 7 bases; nucleotides outside the gene matches: 7. This CDR3 is built from 15 residues. CDR3 DNA sequence: TGTGCCAGCAGCTTGGGGGACAGCCCAAGACAGCCCCAGCATTTT. Translating gives CASSLGDSPRQPQHF.

This clone was seen a single time. The rearrangement links TRBV7-8 to TRBJ2-3; 13 positions match TRBD2. Trimming cost V 5 bases and J 5 bases; bases outside gene matches: 13. The CDR3 is 18 residues long. Germline V lookup: CDR1 SGHVS, CDR2 FQNEAQ. This CDR3 reads CASSTTGTSGIFRDTQYF. The DNA of the CDR3 is TGTGCCAGCAGCACCACCGGGACTAGCGGGATTTTTAGAGATACGCAGTATTTT.

This clone was found once. The CDR3 DNA reads as TGCGCCAGCAGCCACACCACGCGCCGGGACAGGAGATTGAACACTGAAGCTTTCTTT. Its translation: CASSHTTRRDRRLNTEAFF. The V gene is TRBV4-1, the J gene TRBJ1-1, with TRBD1 matching over 8 bases. The CDR3 runs 19 residues. Trimming at V came to 3 bases and at J to 0 bases, leaving 15 bases not matched to a gene. Germline V CDR1 and CDR2: MGHRA, YSYEKL.

This clone has only a few counts. The rearrangement joins TRBV28 to TRBJ1-5; D is possibly TRBD1 (6 bases). V lost 2 bases and J 4 bases, leaving 30 bases between the germline ends. The CDR3 contains 21 residues. Germline lookup yields CDR1 MDHEN and CDR2 SYDVKM. CDR3 DNA: TGTGCCAGCAGTTTAAGGTTCGGACAGCCCTCCGGGTATTTGTGGAATCAGCCCCAGCATTTT. It specifies CASSLRFGQPSGYLWNQPQHF.